This T cell receptor beta chain comes out of a study of shared T cell receptors in the human thymus. Sequenced by immunoSEQ multiplex PCR; TCRdb stores in-frame clones only, minus some. The profile shows about 710,000 clones, around 87% of them singletons. The germline CDR1 and CDR2 sequences are MDHEN and SYDVKM. The J segment lost 3 bases and the V segment lost 5 bases, leaving 5 bases of the junction unmatched. This CDR3 region has 15 residues. This sample was also put to use in a study of human thymus T cells. From that second work: Resected material from corrective heart surgery provided the thymus tissue analysed. Among thymic and blood repertoires, usage of V and J genes appeared biased.

The sequence was obtained from a boy less than two years old with a congenital heart defect. The sequencing sample was made of thymocytes. The chain couples TRBV28 to TRBJ2-3; TRBD2 agrees at 10 bases. DNA of the CDR3: TGTGCCAGCAGTACCACTAGCGGGGATACAGATACGCAGTATTTT. It translates to CASSTTSGDTDTQYF.